This TCR beta chain was observed in a study of T-cell reconstitution after alpha-beta-depleted transplantation in children. Trimming pared 1 base from V and 0 bases from J, leaving 17 bases between. The CDR3 is 19 amino acids. From germline, CDR1 is SGHRS and CDR2 YFSETQ. Unique molecular identifiers tagged the TCRbeta library. TCRdb re-derived calls from the PCR reads in MiXCR, one entry per CDR3 protein. Counted here are about 240,000 distinct CDR3 sequences, 12% occurring once; the ten biggest clones make up around 2.8%. This clonotype has a count of ten or more. The sequences come from PBMCs from the stem cell graft donor, collected from the stem cell graft. The J gene is TRBJ2-6, the V gene TRBV5-1; tentatively, D is TRBD2 (5 bases). The source is a human donor who donated a stem cell graft to a child with acute lymphoblastic leukemia. Here the CDR3 reads CASSLRSQVRGSGANVLTF. Written as DNA, the CDR3 is TGCGCCAGCAGCTTGAGGTCTCAGGTCCGGGGCTCTGGGGCCAACGTCCTGACTTTC.